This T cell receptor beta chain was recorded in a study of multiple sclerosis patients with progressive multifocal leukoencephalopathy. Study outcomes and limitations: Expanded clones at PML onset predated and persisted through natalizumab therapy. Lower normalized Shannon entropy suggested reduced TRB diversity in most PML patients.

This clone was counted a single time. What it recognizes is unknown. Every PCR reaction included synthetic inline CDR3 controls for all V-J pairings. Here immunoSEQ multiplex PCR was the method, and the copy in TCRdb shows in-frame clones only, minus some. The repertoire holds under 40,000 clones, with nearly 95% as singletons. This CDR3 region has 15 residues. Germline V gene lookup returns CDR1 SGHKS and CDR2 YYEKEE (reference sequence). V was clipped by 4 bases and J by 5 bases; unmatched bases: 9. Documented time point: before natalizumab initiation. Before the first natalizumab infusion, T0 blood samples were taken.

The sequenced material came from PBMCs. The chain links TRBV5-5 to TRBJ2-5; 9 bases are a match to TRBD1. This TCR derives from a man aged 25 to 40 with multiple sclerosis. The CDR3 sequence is CASSPGTGLLETQYF. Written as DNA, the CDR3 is TGTGCCAGCAGCCCCGGGACAGGGCTTTTGGAGACCCAGTACTTC.